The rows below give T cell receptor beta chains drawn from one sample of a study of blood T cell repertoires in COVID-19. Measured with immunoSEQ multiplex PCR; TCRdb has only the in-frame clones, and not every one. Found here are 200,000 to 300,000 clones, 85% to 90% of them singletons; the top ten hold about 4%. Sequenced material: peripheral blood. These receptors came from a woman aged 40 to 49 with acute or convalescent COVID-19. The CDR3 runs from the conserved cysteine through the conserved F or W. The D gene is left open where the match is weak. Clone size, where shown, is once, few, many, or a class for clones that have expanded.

cdr3_aa: CASSQSLTALNTGELFF
cdr3_nt: TGTGCCAGCAGCCAGTCCTTGACAGCCTTGAACACCGGGGAGCTGTTTTTT
clone_size: NA
j_call: TRBJ2-2
d_call: NA
v_call: TRBV3-1/TRBV3-2

cdr3_aa: CASTPPGVNYGYTF
cdr3_nt: TGCGCCAGCACCCCACCCGGGGTTAACTATGGCTACACCTTC
clone_size: once
j_call: TRBJ1-2
d_call: NA
v_call: TRBV10-2

cdr3_aa: CASSPGTSNSGAFF
cdr3_nt: TGTGCCAGCAGCCCCGGGACATCAAATTCTGGAGCTTTCTTT
clone_size: NA
j_call: TRBJ1-1
d_call: NA
v_call: TRBV6-4

cdr3_aa: CASSRAAASEKLFF
cdr3_nt: TGTGCCAGTAGTAGGGCAGCGGCCTCTGAAAAACTGTTTTTT
clone_size: NA
j_call: TRBJ1-4
d_call: NA
v_call: TRBV19

cdr3_aa: CASSLNSGQGPFF
cdr3_nt: TGTGCCAGCAGTTTAAACTCCGGACAGGGGCCTTTCTTT
clone_size: NA
j_call: TRBJ1-1
d_call: TRBD1
v_call: TRBV12-3/TRBV12-4

cdr3_aa: CASGMGTGYGYTF
cdr3_nt: TGTGCCTCGGGAATGGGGACAGGCTATGGCTACACCTTC
clone_size: NA
j_call: TRBJ1-2
d_call: TRBD1
v_call: TRBV6-5

cdr3_aa: CATSDRPRDRDFCEQFF
cdr3_nt: TGTGCCACCAGTGATCGACCCCGGGACAGGGATTTTTGTGAGCAGTTCTTC
clone_size: once
j_call: TRBJ2-1
d_call: TRBD1
v_call: TRBV24-1

cdr3_aa: CASSQDRGRQGHIEQFF
cdr3_nt: TGTGCCAGCAGCCAAGATAGGGGTCGGCAGGGGCACATAGAGCAGTTCTTC
clone_size: NA
j_call: TRBJ2-1
d_call: NA
v_call: TRBV3-1/TRBV3-2

cdr3_aa: CASSPGGYGYTF
cdr3_nt: TGTGCCAGCAGTCCCGGAGGCTATGGCTACACCTTC
clone_size: NA
j_call: TRBJ1-2
d_call: NA
v_call: TRBV27

cdr3_aa: CASSITGTSVGSSYNEQFF
cdr3_nt: TGTGCCAGCAGCATTACCGGGACTAGCGTCGGAAGCTCCTACAATGAGCAGTTCTTC
clone_size: few
j_call: TRBJ2-1
d_call: TRBD2
v_call: TRBV7-9

cdr3_aa: CASSLEEGWADNTGELFF
cdr3_nt: TGTGCCAGCAGCTTAGAGGAGGGGTGGGCAGATAACACCGGGGAGCTGTTTTTT
clone_size: NA
j_call: TRBJ2-2
d_call: NA
v_call: TRBV11-3

cdr3_aa: CASSLWVGQVLASYTF
cdr3_nt: TGTGCCAGCAGCTTGTGGGTTGGGCAAGTCTTGGCGAGCTACACCTTC
clone_size: few
j_call: TRBJ1-2
d_call: NA
v_call: TRBV5-4

cdr3_aa: CASSSPGQGFYGYTF
cdr3_nt: TGTGCCAGCAGTTCACCGGGACAGGGATTCTATGGCTACACCTTC
clone_size: NA
j_call: TRBJ1-2
d_call: TRBD1
v_call: TRBV27

cdr3_aa: CASSLRPRGSPLHF
cdr3_nt: TGTGCCAGCAGCTTAAGGCCCCGAGGGTCACCCCTCCACTTT
clone_size: NA
j_call: TRBJ1-6
d_call: NA
v_call: TRBV7-3

cdr3_aa: CASSLARGVTDTQYF
cdr3_nt: TGTGCCAGCAGCTTGGCCAGGGGAGTTACAGATACGCAGTATTTT
clone_size: NA
j_call: TRBJ2-3
d_call: NA
v_call: TRBV5-4

cdr3_aa: CASSFLWDYAQPQHF
cdr3_nt: TGTGCCAGCAGCTTCCTATGGGACTACGCTCAGCCCCAGCATTTT
clone_size: NA
j_call: TRBJ1-5
d_call: NA
v_call: TRBV7-2

cdr3_aa: CASSPTGNSNQPQHF
cdr3_nt: TGTGCCAGCAGCCCGACAGGGAATAGCAATCAGCCCCAGCATTTT
clone_size: NA
j_call: TRBJ1-5
d_call: TRBD1
v_call: TRBV9

cdr3_aa: CASSPTGTGGFEAFF
cdr3_nt: TGTGCCAGCAGTCCAACCGGGACAGGGGGCTTTGAAGCTTTCTTT
clone_size: many
j_call: TRBJ1-1
d_call: TRBD1
v_call: TRBV27

cdr3_aa: CASSWETGGTEAFF
cdr3_nt: TGCGCCAGCAGCTGGGAAACAGGGGGAACTGAAGCTTTCTTT
clone_size: NA
j_call: TRBJ1-1
d_call: TRBD1
v_call: TRBV5-1

cdr3_aa: CASSPFAGELFF
cdr3_nt: TGCGCCAGCAGTCCTTTCGCCGGGGAGCTGTTTTTT
clone_size: NA
j_call: TRBJ2-2
d_call: NA
v_call: TRBV10-1

cdr3_aa: CASRLQGGEAEAFF
cdr3_nt: TGTGCCAGCAGATTACAGGGTGGCGAGGCTGAAGCTTTCTTT
clone_size: few
j_call: TRBJ1-1
d_call: NA
v_call: TRBV11-2

cdr3_aa: CASSVDWERGGQSIQYF
cdr3_nt: TGTGCCAGCAGCGTAGACTGGGAAAGGGGGGGCCAGAGCATTCAGTACTTC
clone_size: once
j_call: TRBJ2-4
d_call: NA
v_call: TRBV9

cdr3_aa: CASSVVGGGAYGYTF
cdr3_nt: TGTGCCAGCAGCGTAGTGGGGGGGGGAGCCTATGGCTACACCTTC
clone_size: NA
j_call: TRBJ1-2
d_call: NA
v_call: TRBV9

cdr3_aa: CASSPGQGKNEKLFF
cdr3_nt: TGTGCCAGCAGCCCGGGACAGGGGAAAAATGAAAAACTGTTTTTT
clone_size: NA
j_call: TRBJ1-4
d_call: TRBD1
v_call: TRBV7-9

cdr3_aa: CASSPGLAGGESYNEQFF
cdr3_nt: TGTGCCAGCAGCCCCGGGTTAGCGGGGGGGGAATCCTACAATGAGCAGTTCTTC
clone_size: NA
j_call: TRBJ2-1
d_call: TRBD2
v_call: TRBV7-3

cdr3_aa: CASSPPAGPKSGNTIYF
cdr3_nt: TGTGCCAGCTCACCACCGGCGGGGCCGAAATCTGGAAACACCATATATTTT
clone_size: NA
j_call: TRBJ1-3
d_call: NA
v_call: TRBV18

cdr3_aa: CASSTGGGQGNQPQHF
cdr3_nt: TGTGCCAGCAGCACGGGAGGAGGACAGGGAAATCAGCCCCAGCATTTT
clone_size: NA
j_call: TRBJ1-5
d_call: NA
v_call: TRBV21-1

cdr3_aa: CATSTGTNYGYTF
cdr3_nt: TGTGCCACCTCAACAGGGACTAACTATGGCTACACCTTC
clone_size: NA
j_call: TRBJ1-2
d_call: NA
v_call: TRBV10-3

cdr3_aa: CASSSYRVGNTIYF
cdr3_nt: TGTGCCAGCAGCTCTTACAGGGTTGGGAACACCATATATTTT
clone_size: once
j_call: TRBJ1-3
d_call: NA
v_call: TRBV11-2

cdr3_aa: CASSSRTSGRSYNEQFF
cdr3_nt: TGTGCCAGTAGTTCCAGGACTAGCGGGCGCTCCTACAATGAGCAGTTCTTC
clone_size: NA
j_call: TRBJ2-1
d_call: TRBD2
v_call: TRBV19

cdr3_aa: CAINRDHGNQPQHF
cdr3_nt: TGTGCCATCAACAGGGACCACGGCAATCAGCCCCAGCATTTT
clone_size: NA
j_call: TRBJ1-5
d_call: NA
v_call: TRBV10-3

cdr3_aa: CASSEAGQGVQPQHF
cdr3_nt: TGTGCCAGCAGTGAAGCGGGACAGGGGGTTCAGCCCCAGCATTTT
clone_size: NA
j_call: TRBJ1-5
d_call: TRBD1
v_call: TRBV6-1

cdr3_aa: CASSLGTLSEQFF
cdr3_nt: TGTGCCAGCAGCTTGGGGACACTGAGCGAGCAGTTCTTC
clone_size: NA
j_call: TRBJ2-1
d_call: NA
v_call: TRBV5-6

cdr3_aa: CASSGGRNTEAFF
cdr3_nt: TGTGCCAGCAGCGGGGGGAGGAACACTGAAGCTTTCTTT
clone_size: NA
j_call: TRBJ1-1
d_call: NA
v_call: TRBV6-5

cdr3_aa: CASSEFGQGGGYTF
cdr3_nt: TGTGCCAGCAGTGAATTTGGGCAGGGAGGAGGCTACACCTTC
clone_size: NA
j_call: TRBJ1-2
d_call: NA
v_call: TRBV25-1

cdr3_aa: CASSIGDRGLTEAFF
cdr3_nt: TGTGCCAGTAGTATAGGGGACAGGGGGTTGACTGAAGCTTTCTTT
clone_size: few
j_call: TRBJ1-1
d_call: TRBD1
v_call: TRBV19

cdr3_aa: CASSQGSNEKLFF
cdr3_nt: TGTGCCAGCAGTCAGGGATCTAATGAAAAACTGTTTTTT
clone_size: many
j_call: TRBJ1-4
d_call: NA
v_call: TRBV6-4

cdr3_aa: CASSVGGANTEAFF
cdr3_nt: TGTGCCAGCAGCGTAGGAGGTGCGAACACTGAAGCTTTCTTT
clone_size: NA
j_call: TRBJ1-1
d_call: NA
v_call: TRBV9

cdr3_aa: CASSSNRGFHQPQHF
cdr3_nt: TGTGCCAGCAGTTCCAACAGGGGGTTTCATCAGCCCCAGCATTTT
clone_size: once
j_call: TRBJ1-5
d_call: TRBD1
v_call: TRBV2

cdr3_aa: CATNRGLGDYGYTF
cdr3_nt: TGTGCCACAAACAGGGGCCTGGGGGACTATGGCTACACCTTC
clone_size: NA
j_call: TRBJ1-2
d_call: TRBD1
v_call: TRBV6-5

cdr3_aa: CASSPGQGHGYTF
cdr3_nt: TGCGCCAGCAGCCCCGGACAGGGACATGGCTACACCTTC
clone_size: NA
j_call: TRBJ1-2
d_call: TRBD1
v_call: TRBV5-1

cdr3_aa: CASSLDRVRETQYF
cdr3_nt: TGTGCCAGCAGCTTAGATCGAGTGAGGGAGACCCAGTACTTC
clone_size: NA
j_call: TRBJ2-5
d_call: NA
v_call: TRBV11-2

cdr3_aa: CASSDLQGRGYTF
cdr3_nt: TGTGCCAGCAGTGACCTTCAGGGCCGTGGCTACACCTTC
clone_size: NA
j_call: TRBJ1-2
d_call: NA
v_call: TRBV2

cdr3_aa: CASSVTGYAGELFF
cdr3_nt: TGTGCCAGCAGCGTAACGGGATACGCCGGGGAGCTGTTTTTT
clone_size: NA
j_call: TRBJ2-2
d_call: NA
v_call: TRBV9

cdr3_aa: CASSKALQRNTEAFF
cdr3_nt: TGTGCCAGCAGCAAAGCGCTACAGAGGAACACTGAAGCTTTCTTT
clone_size: NA
j_call: TRBJ1-1
d_call: NA
v_call: TRBV21-1

cdr3_aa: CASSPRAGANTGELFF
cdr3_nt: TGCGCCAGCAGCCCCCGTGCGGGGGCGAACACCGGGGAGCTGTTTTTT
clone_size: NA
j_call: TRBJ2-2
d_call: TRBD2
v_call: TRBV5-1

cdr3_aa: CAINGLTLPGQGMIGAEAFF
cdr3_nt: TGTGCCATCAATGGCCTCACTCTTCCGGGACAGGGGATGATAGGCGCTGAAGCTTTCTTT
clone_size: few
j_call: TRBJ1-1
d_call: TRBD1
v_call: TRBV28

cdr3_aa: CASRPDRRLNYGYTF
cdr3_nt: TGTGCCAGCAGACCAGACAGAAGGTTGAACTATGGCTACACCTTC
clone_size: NA
j_call: TRBJ1-2
d_call: NA
v_call: TRBV5-4

cdr3_aa: CASSLNRDLGYTF
cdr3_nt: TGTGCCAGCAGCTTAAACAGGGATTTGGGCTACACCTTC
clone_size: NA
j_call: TRBJ1-2
d_call: NA
v_call: TRBV7-3

cdr3_aa: CASSYRGHGQPQHF
cdr3_nt: TGCGCCAGCAGTTACAGGGGGCACGGTCAGCCCCAGCATTTT
clone_size: NA
j_call: TRBJ1-5
d_call: TRBD1
v_call: TRBV4-1

cdr3_aa: CASSLAGGQGYGYTF
cdr3_nt: TGTGCCAGCAGCTTAGCTGGAGGACAGGGCTATGGCTACACCTTC
clone_size: NA
j_call: TRBJ1-2
d_call: TRBD1
v_call: TRBV7-2

cdr3_aa: CSVVREDGYTF
cdr3_nt: TGCAGCGTCGTTAGGGAGGATGGCTACACCTTC
clone_size: NA
j_call: TRBJ1-2
d_call: NA
v_call: TRBV29-1

cdr3_aa: CASSLRGNSPLHF
cdr3_nt: TGTGCCAGCAGCCTTAGGGGAAACTCACCCCTCCACTTT
clone_size: few
j_call: TRBJ1-6
d_call: NA
v_call: TRBV13

cdr3_aa: CASSQSGANTGELFF
cdr3_nt: TGCGCCAGCAGCCAGAGCGGGGCTAACACCGGGGAGCTGTTTTTT
clone_size: NA
j_call: TRBJ2-2
d_call: TRBD2
v_call: TRBV4-1